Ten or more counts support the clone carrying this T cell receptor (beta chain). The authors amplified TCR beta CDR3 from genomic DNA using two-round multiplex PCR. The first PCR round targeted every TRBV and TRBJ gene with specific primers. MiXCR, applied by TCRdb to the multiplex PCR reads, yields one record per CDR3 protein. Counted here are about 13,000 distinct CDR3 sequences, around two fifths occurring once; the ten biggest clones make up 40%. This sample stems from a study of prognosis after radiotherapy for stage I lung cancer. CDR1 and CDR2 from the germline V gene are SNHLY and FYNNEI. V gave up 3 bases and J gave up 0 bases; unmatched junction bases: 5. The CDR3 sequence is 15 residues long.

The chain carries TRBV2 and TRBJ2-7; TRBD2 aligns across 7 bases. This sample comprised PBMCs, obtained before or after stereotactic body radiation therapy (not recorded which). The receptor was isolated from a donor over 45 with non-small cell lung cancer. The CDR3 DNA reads TGTGCCAGCAGTGAGCGGGAGTTCTCCTCCTACGAGCAGTACTTC. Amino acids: CASSEREFSSYEQYF.